This T cell receptor (beta chain) was profiled in a study of blood T cell repertoires in COVID-19. As for the study in general: Collection of acute and convalescent COVID-19 samples took place in the United States, Italy and Spain. Nucleic acid was either cDNA or gDNA, and it came from T cells, B-cell-depleted T cells, or PBMCs.

In the authors' workflow: Reference gene primer amplification gave estimated nucleated cell counts. Method: immunoSEQ multiplex PCR; TCRdb's copy keeps in-frame clones and lacks some. The V and J calls and clone size were taken over from that table, and D and trimming were inferred from the DNA. The data hold approximately 98,000 clones, with around 83% observed a single time. Germline CDR1 is MRHNA and CDR2 is SNTAGT. The CDR3 extends over 14 amino acids. V dropped 7 bases and J dropped 9; count of bases not matched to a gene: 7. Material: peripheral blood. This clonotype originated in an older woman with acute or convalescent COVID-19. This chain connects TRBV6-4 to TRBJ2-1, with 12 bases aligning to TRBD2. CDR3 coding DNA: TGTGCCAGCACCCCTAGCGGGGGGGCAGGTGAGCAGTTCTTC. Its protein product is CASTPSGGAGEQFF.